This T cell receptor beta chain was recovered during a study of neurological immune-mediated disorders. Deletions cut 5 bases from V and 8 bases from J, with 12 bases between. Germline values: CDR1 SNHLY, CDR2 FYNNEI. This CDR3 comprises 12 residues. This clonotype was seen at least ten times. MiXCR was run by TCRdb on the 5' RACE reads, yielding one entry per CDR3 protein. Among approximately 100,000 distinct CDR3 sequences listed, roughly 3.3% were seen once. The clonotype comes from a woman between 45 and 60 years old with multiple sclerosis. The sequencing sample was made of PBMCs. This sequence joins TRBV2 and TRBJ1-2, with D tentatively TRBD1 (6 bases). DNA for the CDR3: TGTGCCAGCAGTCGGGACAATGAGGGCTACACCTTC. Amino acids: CASSRDNEGYTF.